These 13 T cell receptor beta chains were all obtained from the same sample, sequenced in a study of blood T cell repertoires in COVID-19. Libraries were prepared by immunoSEQ multiplex PCR; TCRdb keeps only in-frame clonotypes and omits some of them. The table lists 470,000 or so clones, 70% to 90% of them singletons. Sequencing was performed on peripheral blood. Source of these receptors: a human donor in a cohort sampled during active COVID-19.

The rearrangement links TRBV3-1 (or the pseudogene TRBV3-2) to TRBJ2-7; 10 bases line up with TRBD2. Germline lookup yields CDR1 LGHDT and CDR2 YNNKEL (reference sequence). Trimming removed 7 bases from V and 6 bases from J; junction bases left unmatched: 15. The CDR3 sequence is 16 residues long. The CDR3 DNA sequence: TGTGCCAGCACCTACTCGTCCCTAGCGGGAGTATCCGAGCAGTACTTC. Residues: CASTYSSLAGVSEQYF.

This chain connects TRBV27 to TRBJ2-7; 11 bases map to TRBD2. The CDR3 length is 14 residues. Per germline, CDR1 MNHEY and CDR2 SMNVEV (reference sequence). The ends lost 6 bases at V and 5 bases at J; junction bases unmatched: 6. The CDR3 sequence is CASSLAGGPDEQYF. CDR3 coding DNA: TGTGCCAGCAGCTTAGCGGGAGGGCCGGACGAGCAGTACTTC.

The CDR3 reads CASSTGTGTGELFF. CDR3 nucleotide sequence: TGTGCCAGCAGCACCGGGACAGGGACTGGGGAGCTGTTTTTT. The chain has TRBV2 and TRBJ2-2; TRBD1 matches at 9 bases. This CDR3 comprises 14 residues. The V segment lost 6 bases and the J segment 8 bases; nucleotides outside the gene matches: 7. Germline values: CDR1 SNHLY, CDR2 FYNNEI.

The table lists this clone with a few counts. J is TRBJ1-6 and V is TRBV19, with unresolved D. Trimming cost V 5 bases and J 6 bases, with 8 bases left between them. From germline, CDR1 is LNHDA and CDR2 SQIVND (reference sequence). The CDR3 contains 13 residues. CDR3 nucleotide sequence: TGTGCCAGTAGTTGGCAGTTTAATTCACCCCTCCACTTT. Translation: CASSWQFNSPLHF.

The genes are TRBV1 and TRBJ2-1; no DNA check was done on the table's D call, TRBD2. TRBV1 is a listed pseudogene. The CDR3 has 15 residues. The CDR3 loop reads CTSSPEGREDNEQFF. CDR3 DNA sequence: TGCACCAGCAGCCCGGAGGGCAGGGAAGACAATGAGCAGTTCTTC.

DNA for the CDR3: TGTGCCAGCAGCTCGCCCCCGGGGAACACTGAAGCTTTCTTT. Its protein is CASSSPPGNTEAFF. The chain recombines TRBV7-9 with TRBJ1-1; the D is unclear. This CDR3 region has 14 residues. V was trimmed by 4 bases and J by 1 base, leaving 10 bases between them. Germline V gene sequence: CDR1 SEHNR, CDR2 FQNEAQ (reference sequence).

The genes are TRBV7-9 and TRBJ2-2, with a possible D match to TRBD1 (5 bases). CDR1 is SEHNR and CDR2 is FQNEAQ in the germline V gene (reference sequence). V shed 5 bases and J shed 3 bases, with 13 bases lying between them. The CDR3 loop spans 15 amino acids. The CDR3 reads CASSTPDSYTGELFF. CDR3 in DNA: TGTGCCAGCAGCACTCCCGACAGTTACACCGGGGAGCTGTTTTTT.

The chain employs TRBV28 and TRBJ2-7, with D tentatively TRBD1 (6 bases). V was shortened by 2 bases and J by 0 bases, with 11 bases between the two germline ends. The CDR3 consists of 15 residues. Germline CDR1 is MDHEN and CDR2 is SYDVKM. The CDR3 loop reads CASSLTGTSSYEQYF. The CDR3 region has the DNA TGTGCCAGCAGTTTAACAGGGACGAGCTCCTACGAGCAGTACTTC.

This clone was detected only once. This chain joins TRBV3-1 (or the pseudogene TRBV3-2) and TRBJ2-3; D not resolved. Trimming took off 1 base at V and 5 bases at J, with 7 bases between the two ends. Germline V gene sequence: CDR1 LGHDT, CDR2 YNNKEL (reference sequence). The CDR3 contains 13 residues. CDR3 sequence (DNA): TGTGCCAGCAGCCAAGGTGCGATAGATACGCAGTATTTT. Translating it yields CASSQGAIDTQYF.

The chain employs TRBV28 and TRBJ2-3; no definite D call. The CDR3 has 13 amino acids. Germline V gives CDR1 MDHEN, CDR2 SYDVKM. The germline V and J ends were trimmed by 8 bases and 0 bases, with 9 bases remaining between them. The DNA for the CDR3 is TGTGCCAGCCAAGCGCCTAGCACAGATACGCAGTATTTT. Encoded protein: CASQAPSTDTQYF. Using reference TRBV28 and TRBJ2-3 for the parts outside the CDR3, the full variable domain is DVKVTQSSRYLVKRTGEKVFLECVQDMDHENMFWYRQDPGLGLRLIYFSYDVKMKEKGDIPEGYSVSREKKERFSLILESASTNQTSMYLCASQAPSTDTQYFGPGTRLTVL.

This rearrangement joins TRBV9 to TRBJ2-1, with D possibly matching TRBD2 (6 bases). In germline, CDR1 is SGDLS, CDR2 YYNGEE. This CDR3 contains 12 residues. With 2 bases removed from V and 15 bases from J, the gap between germline ends came to 15 bases. The CDR3 DNA is TGTGCCAGCAGCGTCTTGGGGAGGCAGTTGTTCTTC. Amino acid sequence: CASSVLGRQLFF.

The table lists this clone with a few counts. J is TRBJ1-1 and V is TRBV30, with D perhaps TRBD1 (5 bases). V lost 5 bases and J 0 bases, leaving 10 bases between the germline ends. This CDR3 is built from 13 residues. In germline, CDR1 is GTSNPN, CDR2 SVGIG (reference sequence). CDR3 nucleotides: TGTGCCTGGCGCCGGGGGGTGAACACTGAAGCTTTCTTT. This sequence encodes CAWRRGVNTEAFF.

Of note for this clone: Other DNA sequences in the sample encode the same CDR3. The chain combines TRBV5-1 with TRBJ1-2; 8 bases are shared with TRBD1. Germline V gene sequence: CDR1 SGHRS, CDR2 YFSETQ. Trimming at V came to 3 bases and at J to 0 bases, leaving 1 base not matched to a gene. CDR3 length equals 14 residues. The CDR3 region has the DNA TGCGCCAGCAGCTCGGGACAGGCTAACTATGGCTACACCTTC. This encodes CASSSGQANYGYTF.